The rows below give T cell receptor beta chains drawn from one sample of a study of cytomegalovirus exposure and HLA in healthy donors. TCRdb keeps only in-frame clones here, not all; method: immunoSEQ multiplex PCR. Here the sample spans some 170,000 clones, 82% being singletons. Sequences were obtained from PBMCs. The receptors were sampled from a man aged 50 to 60 in good health and CMV-seropositive. Each CDR3 is given with its conserved first and last residue. Each record gives: D gene, clone size, V gene, J gene, CDR3 protein, CDR3 DNA. D genes are given only for firm matches. Clone sizes are given selectively: once, few, many, or a class where the clone is expanded.

>TRBD2|-|TRBV5-6|TRBJ2-5
CASSLETSVEETQYF
TGTGCCAGCAGCTTGGAGACTAGCGTTGAAGAGACCCAGTACTTC
>TRBD2|-|TRBV7-9|TRBJ2-7
CASSNLAGGLYEQYF
TGTGCCAGCAGCAATCTAGCGGGAGGGTTATACGAGCAGTACTTC
>TRBD1|-|TRBV27|TRBJ2-4
CASSFLRDRENIQYF
TGTGCCAGCAGTTTCCTCCGGGACAGGGAAAACATTCAGTACTTC
>-|-|TRBV19|TRBJ1-3
CASSAYGLSGNTIYF
TGTGCCAGTAGTGCCTACGGTCTCTCTGGAAACACCATATATTTT
>-|-|TRBV7-2|TRBJ2-2
CASSRHGREVTGELFF
TGTGCCAGCAGCCGTCACGGCAGGGAGGTCACCGGGGAGCTGTTTTTT
>TRBD2|-|TRBV9|TRBJ2-1
CASSVGGGGGDEQFF
TGTGCCAGCAGCGTAGGCGGCGGGGGTGGAGATGAGCAGTTCTTC
>TRBD2|-|TRBV2|TRBJ2-1
CASSEAGTTPGGEQFF
TGTGCCAGCAGTGAAGCAGGGACTACCCCGGGGGGTGAGCAGTTCTTC
>-|few|TRBV7-6|TRBJ2-7
CASSLGGFGQNEQYF
TGTGCCAGCAGCTTAGGGGGTTTTGGACAAAACGAGCAGTACTTC
>TRBD2|-|TRBV10-3|TRBJ2-7
CAISDSGLASYEQYF
TGTGCCATCAGTGACTCCGGACTAGCTTCCTACGAGCAGTACTTC
>TRBD1|-|TRBV5-6|TRBJ2-6
CASNLGTGMFSGANVLTF
TGTGCCAGCAACCTGGGGACAGGGATGTTTTCTGGGGCCAACGTCCTGACTTTC
>TRBD1|-|TRBV5-6|TRBJ2-1
CASSWGQGTYNEQFF
TGTGCCAGCAGCTGGGGACAGGGGACCTACAATGAGCAGTTCTTC
>-|-|TRBV7-2|TRBJ1-1
CASSLAARRSF
TGTGCCAGCAGCCTCGCTGCACGCCGGAGCTTT
>-|-|TRBV19|TRBJ1-1
CASSRMEGSTEAFF
TGTGCCAGTAGCAGAATGGAGGGTAGCACTGAAGCTTTCTTT
>-|-|TRBV19|TRBJ2-7
CASSIGLAIYEQYF
TGTGCCAGTAGTATAGGACTGGCTATCTACGAGCAGTACTTC
>TRBD2|-|TRBV13|TRBJ2-1
CASSLAGGSSYNEQFF
TGTGCCAGCAGCTTAGCGGGAGGGAGCTCCTACAATGAGCAGTTCTTC
>-|-|TRBV7-2|TRBJ2-7
CASSLPGSPSYEQYF
TGTGCCAGCAGCTTACCCGGGTCCCCCTCCTACGAGCAGTACTTC
>-|-|TRBV5-4|TRBJ1-2
CASSLRGSIGYTF
TGTGCCAGCAGTCTTCGGGGGAGTATTGGCTACACCTTC
>-|-|TRBV29-1|TRBJ1-2
CSARAGRNYGYTF
TGCAGCGCGAGAGCCGGCAGGAACTATGGCTACACCTTC
>TRBD2|-|TRBV6-6|TRBJ2-7
CATQLREEPYEQYF
TGTGCCACCCAGCTGCGGGAGGAACCCTACGAGCAGTACTTC
>TRBD2|-|TRBV19|TRBJ2-7
CASSTPGGIYEQYF
TGTGCCAGTAGTACGCCGGGGGGAATCTACGAGCAGTACTTC
>TRBD2|once|TRBV4-1|TRBJ2-3
CASSQDRQREKYF
TGCGCCAGCAGCCAAGATCGACAGCGGGAGAAGTATTTT
>TRBD1|-|TRBV27|TRBJ2-7
CASSPGQGDILDEQYF
TGTGCCAGCAGCCCGGGACAGGGGGATATACTGGACGAGCAGTACTTC
>TRBD2|-|TRBV7-8|TRBJ2-3
CASSVRGGATDTQYF
TGTGCCAGCAGCGTCCGCGGGGGGGCGACAGATACGCAGTATTTT
>-|-|TRBV25-1|TRBJ2-7
CASSKGGYEQYF
TGTGCCAGCAGTAAGGGGGGGTACGAGCAGTACTTC
>-|once|TRBV19|TRBJ2-3
CASSPRHSTDTQYF
TGTGCCAGTAGTCCCCGACACAGCACAGATACGCAGTATTTT
>TRBD1|-|TRBV4-1|TRBJ2-2
CASSRDRATGELFF
TGCGCCAGCAGCCGCGACAGGGCAACCGGGGAGCTGTTTTTT
>-|-|TRBV18|TRBJ2-7
CASSLGTGVYEQYF
TGTGCCAGCTCACTCGGTACAGGTGTCTACGAGCAGTACTTC
>TRBD1|-|TRBV16|TRBJ2-7
CASSQDRVEQYF
TGTGCCAGCAGCCAAGACAGGGTCGAGCAGTACTTC
>TRBD1|-|TRBV7-2|TRBJ2-1
CASSPGPGTGWNEQFF
TGTGCCAGCAGCCCCGGTCCCGGGACAGGGTGGAATGAGCAGTTCTTC
>-|-|TRBV21-1|TRBJ2-7
CASSIESYHF
TGTGCCAGCAGCATCGAGAGTTACCACTTC
>-|-|TRBV15|TRBJ2-1
CATSRDRAGYNEQFF
TGTGCCACCAGCAGAGATCGAGCGGGCTATAATGAGCAGTTCTTC
>-|-|TRBV30|TRBJ2-3
CAWASTGTDTQYF
TGTGCCTGGGCATCGACTGGCACAGATACGCAGTATTTT
>TRBD2|-|TRBV18|TRBJ2-4
CASSLAGVKNIQYF
TGTGCCAGCTCTTTAGCGGGAGTCAAAAACATTCAGTACTTC
>-|-|TRBV25-1|TRBJ2-5
CASSLGVGGETQYF
TGTGCCAGCAGCCTCGGTGTCGGAGGAGAGACCCAGTACTTC
>TRBD2|once|TRBV10-3|TRBJ2-1
CAISERLAGVSNEQFF
TGTGCCATCAGTGAGAGACTAGCGGGAGTATCAAATGAGCAGTTCTTC
>TRBD2|-|TRBV10-3|TRBJ2-1
CAISGTSGIDNEQFF
TGTGCCATCAGTGGAACTAGCGGGATTGACAATGAGCAGTTCTTC
>-|few|TRBV7-2|TRBJ1-3
CASSSTGTKGNTIYF
TGTGCCAGCAGCTCGACGGGTACAAAAGGAAACACCATATATTTT
>TRBD1|-|TRBV7-9|TRBJ1-2
CASSRVVGQGNGYTF
TGTGCCAGCAGCCGTGTTGTGGGACAGGGGAATGGCTACACCTTC
>TRBD2|-|TRBV11-1|TRBJ2-1
CASSSGTSGLWEQFF
TGTGCCAGCAGTTCCGGGACTAGCGGTTTATGGGAGCAGTTCTTC
>-|once|TRBV6-5|TRBJ2-7
CASSYSTGSSYEQYF
TGTGCCAGCAGTTACTCGACGGGTAGCTCCTACGAGCAGTACTTC
>-|-|TRBV6-4|TRBJ2-1
CASRPLGGPLLPSSYNEQFF
TGTGCCAGCAGGCCTTTGGGGGGGCCTCTTTTACCGAGCTCCTACAATGAGCAGTTCTTC